A single sample gave rise to the 32 T cell receptor beta chains below, sequenced in a study of blood T cell repertoires in COVID-19. Profiled with immunoSEQ multiplex PCR; TCRdb holds only in-frame clones, not every one. This sample carries around 250,000 clones, roughly 84% of them seen once, and the ten largest clones take about 9.1%. What was sequenced was peripheral blood. The source of these receptors is a human donor in a cohort sampled during active COVID-19.

V gene TRBV16 combines with J gene TRBJ2-3; 7 bases are a match to TRBD1. The germline V gene has CDR1 KGHSY and CDR2 FQNENV. Trimming removed 4 bases from V and 14 bases from J; junction bases left unmatched: 12. The CDR3 spans 13 residues. The CDR3 DNA is TGTGCCAGCAGCCTAACAGGGACAGAGATCGGGTATTTT. It is translated as CASSLTGTEIGYF.

V is TRBV2 and J is TRBJ2-2; D is possibly TRBD2 (5 bases). The CDR3 loop spans 16 amino acids. Trimming left V 4 bases short and J 3 bases short, with 15 bases between. Germline CDR1 is SNHLY and CDR2 is FYNNEI. The CDR3 here is CASSASREGYTGELFF. The DNA for the CDR3 is TGTGCCAGCAGTGCCAGCAGAGAGGGATACACCGGGGAGCTGTTTTTT.

A single count supports this clone. DNA for the CDR3: TGTGCCAGAAGCTTGGCCCACTACGAGCAGTACTTC. Protein: CARSLAHYEQYF. This sequence joins TRBV5-3 and TRBJ2-7; D is undetermined. TRBV5-3 carries the ORF label, with uncertain function. Trimming pared 0 bases from V and 3 bases from J, leaving 4 bases between. This CDR3 spans 12 amino acids.

As to this clone: Other nucleotide sequences from this sample produce the same CDR3. V usage is TRBV5-1 and J usage is TRBJ2-5, with 7 bases fitting TRBD2. The J segment lost 2 bases and the V segment lost 4 bases, leaving 2 bases of the junction unmatched. The CDR3 contains 13 residues. Germline CDR1 reads SGHRS; CDR2 reads YFSETQ. As DNA, the CDR3 is TGCGCCAGCAGCCCGGGGGGTCAAGAGACCCAGTACTTC. Translation: CASSPGGQETQYF.

The V and J genes are TRBV5-1 and TRBJ1-6; TRBD1 matches 9 bases. Germline CDR1 is SGHRS and CDR2 is YFSETQ. The CDR3 totals 15 residues. V lost 3 bases and J lost 5; bases outside the gene matches: 3. The CDR3 DNA reads as TGCGCCAGCAGCTCCGGACAGGGGAATAATTCACCCCTCCACTTT. Amino acids: CASSSGQGNNSPLHF.

The J gene is TRBJ2-5, the V gene TRBV7-8, with 11 nucleotides matching TRBD2. V was pared by 2 bases and J by 5 bases, with 4 bases of the junction left unmatched. The CDR3 consists of 15 residues. Germline assignment: CDR1 SGHVS and CDR2 FQNEAQ. CDR3 DNA: TGTGCCAGCAGCTTACGGACTAGCGGGCCGGAGACCCAGTACTTC. Its protein is CASSLRTSGPETQYF.

The V call is TRBV5-1, the J call TRBJ1-1, with D maybe TRBD1 (6 bases). Trimming shortened V by 2 bases and J by 5 bases, and 16 bases separated the two germline ends. The CDR3 spans 15 residues. The germline gives CDR1 SGHRS, CDR2 YFSETQ. CDR3 sequence reads: CASSFGGASFTEAFF. The DNA for the CDR3 is TGCGCCAGCAGCTTCGGGGGGGCGAGTTTTACTGAAGCTTTCTTT.

The V call is TRBV4-1, the J call TRBJ2-6; D gene uncertain. V lost 1 base to trimming and J lost 4 bases, with 11 bases between them. The CDR3 length is 16 residues. CDR1 is MGHRA, CDR2 YSYEKL, per germline. The CDR3 region has the DNA TGCGCCAGCAGCCAAGTTGTGGCTAGAGGGGCCAACGTCCTGACTTTC. As protein: CASSQVVARGANVLTF.

The rearrangement links TRBV6-4 to TRBJ2-2, with D perhaps TRBD2 (6 bases). Germline assignment: CDR1 MRHNA and CDR2 SNTAGT. The CDR3 sequence is 16 residues long. Between the trimmed V and J ends, which lost 0 bases and 0 bases, there was a span of 8 bases. The CDR3 here is CASSDSPGANTGELFF. The CDR3 region has the DNA TGTGCCAGCAGTGACTCCCCGGGAGCGAACACCGGGGAGCTGTTTTTT.

This chain uses TRBV29-1 with TRBJ1-5, with D possibly TRBD1 on 5 matching bases. Between the trimmed V and J ends, which lost 4 bases and 2 bases, there was a span of 15 bases. The CDR3 consists of 15 residues. Per germline, CDR1 SQVTM and CDR2 ANQGSEA. The CDR3 region is CSVVGEGIGNQPQHF. CDR3 nucleotide sequence: TGCAGCGTTGTGGGGGAGGGAATTGGCAATCAGCCCCAGCATTTT.

This chain links TRBV27 with TRBJ1-6; D perhaps matches TRBD1 (5 bases). The CDR3 is made up of 18 amino acids. V was shortened by 4 bases and J by 0 bases, with 16 bases between the two germline ends. Germline CDR1 and CDR2: MNHEY and SMNVEV (reference sequence). In DNA form, the CDR3 reads TGTGCCAGCAGTTCTTCACTCCAGGGAAGCTCCTATAATTCACCCCTCCACTTT. Its protein is CASSSSLQGSSYNSPLHF.

This clone was found a few times. The rearrangement links TRBV7-2 to TRBJ1-1; D is unresolved. Trimming removed 7 bases from V and 2 bases from J, with 8 bases in between. CDR3 size: 12 residues. From germline, CDR1 is SGHTA and CDR2 FQGNSA. The CDR3 DNA sequence: TGTGCCAGCACTTACAGAAACACTGAAGCTTTCTTT. This codes for CASTYRNTEAFF.

The V and J genes are TRBV3-1 (or the pseudogene TRBV3-2) and TRBJ1-6; the match to TRBD1 covers 7 bases. The CDR3 totals 17 residues. Losses at the gene ends were 3 bases for V and 1 base for J; bases not matched to a gene: 6. Per germline, CDR1 LGHDT and CDR2 YNNKEL (reference sequence). CDR3 sequence reads: CASSHTSGGSYNSPLHF. As DNA, the CDR3 is TGTGCCAGCAGCCACACTTCAGGGGGATCCTATAATTCACCCCTCCACTTT.

This chain links TRBV27 with TRBJ2-2, with 8 bases fitting TRBD1. The J segment lost 6 bases and the V segment lost 6 bases, leaving 6 bases of the junction unmatched. Germline V CDR1 and CDR2: MNHEY, SMNVEV (reference sequence). The CDR3 runs 14 residues. The CDR3 sequence is CASRQGAGSGELFF. DNA of the CDR3: TGTGCCAGCAGGCAGGGGGCCGGGTCCGGGGAGCTGTTTTTT.

DNA of the CDR3: TGTGCCAGCAGCCGAGGCTCGCTCGGGGGGGCAGAGACCCAGTACTTC. Translation gives CASSRGSLGGAETQYF. The chain couples TRBV28 to TRBJ2-5; TRBD2 agrees at 8 bases. J gave up 4 bases and V 6 bases, and 13 bases lay outside the gene matches. CDR1 is MDHEN and CDR2 is SYDVKM in the germline V gene. The CDR3 covers 16 residues.

This rearrangement joins TRBV5-5 to TRBJ2-7; 9 bases line up with TRBD1. Trimming took 4 bases from V and 3 from J; bases not matched to a gene: 5. CDR1 SGHKS and CDR2 YYEKEE come from the germline V gene (reference sequence). This CDR3 spans 14 amino acids. The CDR3 loop reads CASSQGQGDYEQYF. The CDR3 DNA sequence: TGTGCCAGCAGCCAGGGACAGGGCGACTACGAGCAGTACTTC. Full variable domain (missing parts from reference TRBV5-5 and TRBJ2-7): DAGVTQSPTHLIKTRGQQVTLRCSPISGHKSVSWYQQVLGQGPQFIFQYYEKEERGRGNFPDRFSARQFPNYSSELNVNALLLGDSALYLCASSQGQGDYEQYFGPGTRLTVT.

The V and J genes are TRBV6-5 and TRBJ2-7, with 8 positions matching TRBD1. V gave up 3 bases and J gave up 3 bases; unmatched junction bases: 1. CDR1 and CDR2 from the germline V gene are MNHEY and SVGAGI. CDR3 length equals 13 residues. DNA of the CDR3: TGTGCCAGCAGTTATACAGGGGGCTACGAGCAGTACTTC. Translation: CASSYTGGYEQYF.

This clone was observed once. This chain joins TRBV19 and TRBJ1-4, with a weak D call TRBD1 (6 bases). The CDR3 loop spans 13 amino acids. Trimming left V 6 bases short and J 8 bases short, with 13 bases between. CDR1 is LNHDA, CDR2 SQIVND, per germline (reference sequence). CDR3 amino acids: CASRLRDTEKLFF. CDR3 DNA sequence: TGTGCCAGTAGGCTACGGGACACAGAAAAACTGTTTTTT.

The V gene is TRBV2, the J gene TRBJ2-2; D remains unclear. The CDR3 runs to 13 residues. Germline V gene sequence: CDR1 SNHLY, CDR2 FYNNEI. V was shortened by 11 bases and J by 4 bases, with 14 bases between the two germline ends. The CDR3: CAFDSGSTGELFF. The CDR3 coding sequence is TGTGCCTTCGACTCCGGCTCCACCGGGGAGCTGTTTTTT.

This chain uses TRBV9 with TRBJ2-5, with a tentative D call TRBD1 (7 bases). Deletions cut 0 bases from V and 9 bases from J, with 21 bases between. This CDR3 contains 16 residues. Germline assignment: CDR1 SGDLS and CDR2 YYNGEE. CDR3 DNA: TGTGCCAGCAGCGTAGGTAGTCAGGGGGGCCTTGGGGCCCAGTACTTC. Translation gives CASSVGSQGGLGAQYF. The variable domain in full, completed from reference TRBV9 and TRBJ2-5, reads DSGVTQTPKHLITATGQRVTLRCSPRSGDLSVYWYQQSLDQGLQFLIQYYNGEERAKGNILERFSAQQFPDLHSELNLSSLELGDSALYFCASSVGSQGGLGAQYFGPGTRLLVL.

The chain joins TRBV20-1 to TRBJ2-7, with 7 bases aligning to TRBD2. Per germline, CDR1 DFQATT and CDR2 SNEGSKA (reference sequence). CDR3 length: 14 residues. The ends lost 3 bases at V and 3 bases at J; junction bases unmatched: 8. The CDR3 loop is CSASSPRTSYEQYF. CDR3 bases: TGCAGTGCTAGTTCCCCTCGGACTAGCTACGAGCAGTACTTC.

This chain links TRBV7-2 with TRBJ2-1; 10 positions match TRBD2. Looked up from germline, CDR1 is SGHTA and CDR2 is FQGNSA. CDR3 length: 12 residues. V shed 5 bases, J shed 16 bases, and the junction held 8 bases outside the gene matches. The CDR3 reads CASSKRLAGCFF. CDR3 in DNA: TGTGCCAGCAGCAAAAGACTAGCGGGTTGTTTCTTC.

The V and J genes are TRBV10-1 and TRBJ1-2; D remains ambiguous. Per the germline V gene, CDR1 is WNHNN and CDR2 is SYGVQD (reference sequence). V lost 0 bases, J lost 13 bases, and 12 bases lay in between. This CDR3 has 12 residues. CDR3 sequence reads: CASSESGSLLTF. The CDR3 DNA sequence: TGCGCCAGCAGTGAGTCGGGCAGCTTACTCACCTTC.

The chain uses TRBV5-6 and TRBJ1-1; TRBD1 is a possible D gene (5 bases). Trimming stripped 0 bases from V and 7 bases from J, with 7 bases between. CDR1 SGHDT and CDR2 YYEEEE come from the germline V gene. The CDR3 is 12 residues long. The CDR3 DNA follows: TGTGCCAGCAGCTTGGTAAGGGGTGAAGCTTTCTTT. Protein product: CASSLVRGEAFF.

The CDR3 loop is CASSQRRVPVEQYF. The CDR3 DNA reads TGCGCCAGCAGCCAGAGACGGGTCCCCGTCGAGCAGTACTTC. The V gene is TRBV4-1, the J gene TRBJ2-7; no firm D call. Germline-derived CDR1 and CDR2 are MGHRA and YSYEKL. Trimming shortened V by 3 bases and J by 6 bases, and 15 bases separated the two germline ends. There are 14 residues in the CDR3.

This clone has a single count. The chain couples TRBV7-9 to TRBJ2-2; 7 bases match TRBD1. The CDR3 extends over 12 amino acids. After removal of 9 bases from V and 4 bases from J, the junction contained 2 bases not matched to a gene. CDR1 is SEHNR and CDR2 is FQNEAQ in the germline V gene (reference sequence). The CDR3 spells CARDRPTGELFF. In DNA, the CDR3 is TGTGCCAGGGACAGGCCCACCGGGGAGCTGTTTTTT. The entire variable domain, with the rest obtained from reference TRBV7-9 and TRBJ2-2, is as follows: DTGVSQNPRHKITKRGQNVTFRCDPISEHNRLYWYRQTLGQGPEFLTYFQNEAQLEKSRLLSDRFSAERPKGSFSTLEIQRTEQGDSAMYLCARDRPTGELFFGEGSRLTVL.

J is TRBJ1-5 and V is TRBV27; TRBD1 agrees at 7 bases. The CDR3 totals 15 residues. The V and J ends lost 2 bases and 7 bases, in that order; junction bases with no gene match: 8. Germline CDR1 and CDR2: MNHEY and SMNVEV (reference sequence). Here the CDR3 DNA reads TGTGCCAGCAGTTTAGAGGGGGCCCCAAACCAGCCCCAGCATTTT. Amino acids: CASSLEGAPNQPQHF.

V gene TRBV6-5 combines with J gene TRBJ2-4; 8 bases line up with TRBD2. CDR3 length: 14 amino acids. Germline assignment: CDR1 MNHEY and CDR2 SVGAGI. Germline trimming cut 6 bases from V and 3 bases from J; bases unmatched to any gene: 4. The CDR3 region is CASRSGGDKNIQYF. DNA of the CDR3: TGTGCCAGCAGGAGCGGGGGAGACAAAAACATTCAGTACTTC.

V and J are TRBV28 and TRBJ2-7; 11 nucleotides align to TRBD2. This CDR3 has 14 residues. The V segment lost 6 bases and the J segment 3 bases; nucleotides outside the gene matches: 4. Per the germline V gene, CDR1 is MDHEN and CDR2 is SYDVKM. The CDR3 here is CASRGGLAVYEQYF. The CDR3 DNA sequence: TGTGCCAGCAGGGGGGGACTAGCGGTCTACGAGCAGTACTTC.

The rearrangement links TRBV3-1 (or the pseudogene TRBV3-2) to TRBJ2-2, with 10 nucleotides matching TRBD1. This CDR3 comprises 16 residues. Germline V gene sequence: CDR1 LGHDT, CDR2 YNNKEL (reference sequence). J gave up 7 bases and V 3 bases, and 8 bases lay outside the gene matches. The chain's CDR3 is CASSQAGQGVGGELFF. The CDR3 DNA reads as TGTGCCAGCAGCCAGGCCGGACAGGGGGTCGGCGGGGAGCTGTTTTTT.

The sample holds a few counts of this clone. The V and J genes are TRBV5-4 and TRBJ2-5; TRBD2 matches 14 bases. J was trimmed by 5 bases and V by 4 bases; bases with no gene match: 4. CDR1 is SGHNT, CDR2 YYREEE, per germline (reference sequence). The CDR3 has 15 amino acids. The CDR3 protein is CASSRTSGRNETQYF. Written as DNA, the CDR3 is TGTGCCAGCAGCCGGACTAGCGGGAGGAACGAGACCCAGTACTTC.

The chain joins TRBV10-2 to TRBJ1-4; D perhaps matches TRBD1 (6 bases). The germline gives CDR1 WSHSY, CDR2 SAAADI. V lost 6 bases, J lost 7 bases, and 15 bases lay in between. This CDR3 region has 14 residues. The CDR3 is CASRLQGPGEKLFF. As DNA, the CDR3 is TGCGCCAGCAGATTACAGGGTCCCGGTGAAAAACTGTTTTTT.